This TCR beta chain was obtained from a study of blood T cell repertoires in COVID-19. Study-level background: Sites in the United States, Italy and Spain provided acute and convalescent COVID-19 samples. T cells, B-cell-depleted T cells, or PBMCs provided the cDNA or gDNA that served as material.

The CDR3 extends over 15 amino acids. V gave up 5 bases and J gave up 0 bases; unmatched junction bases: 4. Per the germline V gene, CDR1 is LGHNA and CDR2 is YSLEER. Per the authors' pipeline: The assay estimated nucleated cells by amplifying reference gene primers. Profiling relied on immunoSEQ multiplex PCR, and the TCRdb table lists in-frame clones only, not all of them. The V and J calls and clone size were taken over from that table, and D and trimming were inferred from the DNA. The table records about 180,000 clones, 80% to 90% of them present only once. Enrolled during active infection, Seattle patients were then followed longitudinally.

This sequence joins TRBV4-3 and TRBJ2-1; 7 bases align to TRBD2. This sequence originates from a woman of 80 years or more with COVID-19, enrolled during active disease. Sequencing was performed on peripheral blood. Here the CDR3 DNA reads TGCGCCAGCAGCGCACGGACTAGCTCCTACAATGAGCAGTTCTTC. It translates to CASSARTSSYNEQFF.